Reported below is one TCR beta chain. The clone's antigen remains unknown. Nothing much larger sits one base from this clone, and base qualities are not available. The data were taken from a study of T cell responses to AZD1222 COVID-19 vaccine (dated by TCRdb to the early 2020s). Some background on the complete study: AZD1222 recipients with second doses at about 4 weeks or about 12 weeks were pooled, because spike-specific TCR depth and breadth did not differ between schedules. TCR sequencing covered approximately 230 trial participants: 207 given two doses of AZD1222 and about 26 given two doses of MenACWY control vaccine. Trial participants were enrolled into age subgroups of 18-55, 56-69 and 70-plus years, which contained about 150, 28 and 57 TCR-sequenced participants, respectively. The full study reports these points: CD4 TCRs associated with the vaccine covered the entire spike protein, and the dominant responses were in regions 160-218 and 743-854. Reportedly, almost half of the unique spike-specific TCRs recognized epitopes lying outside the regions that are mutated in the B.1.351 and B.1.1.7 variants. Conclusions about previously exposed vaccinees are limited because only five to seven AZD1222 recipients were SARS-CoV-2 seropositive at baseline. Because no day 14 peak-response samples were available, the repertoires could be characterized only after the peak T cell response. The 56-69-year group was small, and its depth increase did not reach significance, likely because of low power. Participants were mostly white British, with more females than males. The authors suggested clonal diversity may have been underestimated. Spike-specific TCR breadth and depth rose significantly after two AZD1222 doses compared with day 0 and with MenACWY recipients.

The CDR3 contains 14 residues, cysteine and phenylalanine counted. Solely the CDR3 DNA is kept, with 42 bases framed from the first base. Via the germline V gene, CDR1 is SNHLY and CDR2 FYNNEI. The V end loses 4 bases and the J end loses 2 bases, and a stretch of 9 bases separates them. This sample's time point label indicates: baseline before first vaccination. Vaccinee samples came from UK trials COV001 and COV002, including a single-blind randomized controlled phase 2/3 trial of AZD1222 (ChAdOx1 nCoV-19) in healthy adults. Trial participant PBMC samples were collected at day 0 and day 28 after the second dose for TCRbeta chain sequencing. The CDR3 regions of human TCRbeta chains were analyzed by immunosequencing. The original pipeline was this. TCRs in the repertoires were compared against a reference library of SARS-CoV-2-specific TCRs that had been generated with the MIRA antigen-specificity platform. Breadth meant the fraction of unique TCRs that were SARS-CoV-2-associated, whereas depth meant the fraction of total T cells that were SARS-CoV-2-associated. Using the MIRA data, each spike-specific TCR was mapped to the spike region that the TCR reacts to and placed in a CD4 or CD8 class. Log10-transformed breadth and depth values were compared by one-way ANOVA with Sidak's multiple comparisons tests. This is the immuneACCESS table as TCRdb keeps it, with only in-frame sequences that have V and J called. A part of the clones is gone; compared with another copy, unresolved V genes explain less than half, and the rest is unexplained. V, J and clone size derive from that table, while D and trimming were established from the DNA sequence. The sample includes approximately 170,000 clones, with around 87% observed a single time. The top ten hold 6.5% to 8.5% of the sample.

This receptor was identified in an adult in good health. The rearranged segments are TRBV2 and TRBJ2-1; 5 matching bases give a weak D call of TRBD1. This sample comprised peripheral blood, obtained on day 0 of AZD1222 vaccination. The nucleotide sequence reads TGTGCCAGCAGTGTTCAGGGCACCTACAATGAGCAGTTCTTC. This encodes CASSVQGTYNEQFF.